The rows below give T cell receptor beta chains drawn from one sample of a study of OX40 agonist ivuxolimab in advanced cancers. Clones were sequenced by immunoSEQ multiplex PCR, and TCRdb holds only the in-frame ones, with some missing. Found here are almost 70,000 clones, around 86% of them singletons; the top ten hold about 8.2%. The sequences come from CD4+ or CD8+ T cells sorted from blood, collected in a trial of the OX40 agonist ivuxolimab. The receptor source for this set is an adult with an advanced solid tumor such as melanoma, head and neck, liver or kidney cancer. Each CDR3 is given with its conserved first and last residue. D genes are given only for firm matches. Size tells how often a clone was seen (once, few, many) or the class of an expanded clone, and some rows leave it out.

cdr3_nt,cdr3_aa,d_call,clone_size,v_call,j_call
TGTGCCAGCAGTCCAGGGCGCGTGAACACTGAAGCTTTCTTT,CASSPGRVNTEAFF,-,-,TRBV9,TRBJ1-1
TGTGCCAGCAGCAACCCGACAGGGGGCGCTGGCTACACCTTC,CASSNPTGGAGYTF,TRBD1,-,TRBV7-2,TRBJ1-2
TGTGCCAGCAGCTTAGACAGGCAAGAGACCCAGTACTTC,CASSLDRQETQYF,-,-,TRBV7-7,TRBJ2-5
TGCAGCGTTGAACCCAGACAGGGGATCACAGAGACCCAGTACTTC,CSVEPRQGITETQYF,TRBD1,-,TRBV29-1,TRBJ2-5
TGTGCCAGCAGTTTCCAGGGAGCTAATGAAAAACTGTTTTTT,CASSFQGANEKLFF,-,-,TRBV27,TRBJ1-4
TGTGCCAGCAGTCCCACAGGGGGCGACTATGGCTACACCTTC,CASSPTGGDYGYTF,TRBD1,few,TRBV5-4,TRBJ1-2
TGTGCCAGCACCACAATGGGGGGTTCAGATACGCAGTATTTT,CASTTMGGSDTQYF,-,once,TRBV7-2,TRBJ2-3
TGTGCCAGCAGCCTCGGGAATTATAATTCACCCCTCCACTTT,CASSLGNYNSPLHF,-,-,TRBV28,TRBJ1-6
TGTGCCAGCAGCCCCGGGAGGTCGGGGAATGAAAAACTGTTTTTT,CASSPGRSGNEKLFF,-,-,TRBV9,TRBJ1-4
TGTGCCAGCAGCCCCCTAGGGAGCTACACCTTC,CASSPLGSYTF,-,-,TRBV6-1,TRBJ1-2
TGTGCCAGCAGCCGTGGGGGGGAGCTGTTTTTT,CASSRGGELFF,-,-,TRBV6-5,TRBJ2-2
TGCGCCAGCAGCTCCCAGGGTTTATCTGATCAGCCCCAGCATTTT,CASSSQGLSDQPQHF,-,-,TRBV5-1,TRBJ1-5
TGCAGCGGGACGGGGACAGGAGGCACTGAAGCTTTCTTT,CSGTGTGGTEAFF,TRBD1,-,TRBV29-1,TRBJ1-1
TGTGCCAGCATTGGCCGACTCTACGAGCAGTACTTC,CASIGRLYEQYF,-,-,TRBV25-1,TRBJ2-7
TGTGCCAGCAGTGCAAGCTCTAGAAAGACCTATGGCTACACCTTC,CASSASSRKTYGYTF,-,-,TRBV6-8,TRBJ1-2
TGTGCCAGCTTCAGGGATTTTCCCTACGAGCAGTACTTC,CASFRDFPYEQYF,-,-,TRBV6-1,TRBJ2-7
TGTGCCAGCAGTGGGGGGGGAGAGACTGAAGCTTTCTTT,CASSGGGETEAFF,-,-,TRBV25-1,TRBJ1-1
TGTGCCAGCAGTGGGGAGCTGTTTTTT,CASSGELFF,-,-,TRBV6-5,TRBJ2-2
TGCGCCAGCAGCCAGGTCCTTGATCAGCCCCAGCATTTT,CASSQVLDQPQHF,-,-,TRBV4-3,TRBJ1-5
TGCGCCAGCAGCTTATCAGGGGGCGGAATTGAAGCTTTCTTT,CASSLSGGGIEAFF,TRBD1,-,TRBV5-1,TRBJ1-1
TGTGCCAGCAGTTTAGGGACTAGCAGAGCAGATACGCAGTATTTT,CASSLGTSRADTQYF,TRBD2,-,TRBV27,TRBJ2-3
TGTGCCAGCAGTCTGCGTCCCGATGAAAAACTGTTTTTT,CASSLRPDEKLFF,-,-,TRBV6-1,TRBJ1-4
TGCGCCAGCAGCGTCAGACAGGGCCTTAATGAAAAACTGTTTTTT,CASSVRQGLNEKLFF,TRBD1,-,TRBV5-1,TRBJ1-4
TGTGCCAGCAGTGAAGCGCCCCTTGCGGGGGCCAACGTCCTGACTTTC,CASSEAPLAGANVLTF,-,-,TRBV6-1,TRBJ2-6
TGTGCCAGCAGCGCCGGCTTGATCGATACGCAGTATTTT,CASSAGLIDTQYF,-,once,TRBV7-2,TRBJ2-3
TGCAGCGTTGAAAGGGCAGAGGCTGGAAACACCATATATTTT,CSVERAEAGNTIYF,-,-,TRBV29-1,TRBJ1-3
TGTGCCAGCAGGACCGGGGACGGCAATAATTCACCCCTCCACTTT,CASRTGDGNNSPLHF,-,-,TRBV28,TRBJ1-6
TGTGCCAGCAGTGAAGGAAAGGAGGGGTTCATGAACACTGAAGCTTTCTTT,CASSEGKEGFMNTEAFF,-,-,TRBV2,TRBJ1-1
TGCGCCAGCAGCCTACCCGACCCCCCTCCCAACTATGGCTACACCTTC,CASSLPDPPPNYGYTF,-,-,TRBV5-1,TRBJ1-2
TGTGCCAGCAGCTTAGAACAGGAGTTTGGCTACACCTTC,CASSLEQEFGYTF,-,once,TRBV7-2,TRBJ1-2
TGTGCCAGCAGTGATATTAAGCAGTACTTC,CASSDIKQYF,-,-,TRBV6-1,TRBJ2-7
TGTGCCAGCAGCCGCTCCTACGAGCAGTACTTC,CASSRSYEQYF,-,once,TRBV7-9,TRBJ2-7
TGTGCCAGCAGTTACTCCGTGGTTAGCAATCAGCCCCAGCATTTT,CASSYSVVSNQPQHF,-,once,TRBV6-5,TRBJ1-5
TGTGCCAGCAGTGGGGGAGGCAGCGAGAATCAGCCCCAGCATTTT,CASSGGGSENQPQHF,-,-,TRBV2,TRBJ1-5
TGTGCCTGGATGGGGAAGGGCGAAGGAAACACCATATATTTT,CAWMGKGEGNTIYF,-,-,TRBV30,TRBJ1-3
TGTGCCAGCAGCGCTAACCGGGCCCCGAACACCGGGGAGCTGTTTTTT,CASSANRAPNTGELFF,-,-,TRBV7-7,TRBJ2-2
TGCAGCGTTGTGGAAACTAATGAAAAACTGTTTTTT,CSVVETNEKLFF,-,-,TRBV29-1,TRBJ1-4
TGTGCCAGTAGTATGGTAACAGGGGGCGCAGATACGCAGTATTTT,CASSMVTGGADTQYF,TRBD1,once,TRBV19,TRBJ2-3
TGTGCCACCAGCATCGGGACTATCGAGACCCAGTACTTC,CATSIGTIETQYF,TRBD2,-,TRBV15,TRBJ2-5
TGTGCCAGCAGCTTAGGCGGGGGGCCCCAGCATTTT,CASSLGGGPQHF,-,medium-sized,TRBV7-2,TRBJ1-5
TGTGCCAGCAGTGTCCGAGGGGAGACTGAAGCTTTCTTT,CASSVRGETEAFF,-,-,TRBV6-1,TRBJ1-1
TGTGCCAGCAGCGATCAACCCACAGGGGGGCGAAGGGTCTTC,CASSDQPTGGRRVF,TRBD1,-,TRBV7-3,TRBJ2-1
TGTGCCAGCTCACCAACAGCCAGCAGCACTGAAGCTTTCTTT,CASSPTASSTEAFF,-,-,TRBV18,TRBJ1-1
TGTGCCACCAGCCCCCGAGGGGGTGCCTACAATGAGCAGTTCTTC,CATSPRGGAYNEQFF,-,-,TRBV15,TRBJ2-1
TGTGCCAGCAGTTCACAGGGGTTGAGCACTGAAGCTTTCTTT,CASSSQGLSTEAFF,TRBD1,-,TRBV28,TRBJ1-1
TGTGCCAGCAGTGAAGGTGGTAGGCGCGCAGGAAACACCATATATTTT,CASSEGGRRAGNTIYF,-,-,TRBV25-1,TRBJ1-3
TGTGCCAGCAGCTTTCTGTCTACGGCAGGGACCCAGCCCCAGCATTTT,CASSFLSTAGTQPQHF,-,-,TRBV7-2,TRBJ1-5
TGTGCCAGCAGAGGGTCGGGCAGGGGGGAGCTGTTTTTT,CASRGSGRGELFF,-,-,TRBV25-1,TRBJ2-2
TGTGTCAGCAGTATTCGACCGGACACCGGGGAGCTGTTTTTT,CVSSIRPDTGELFF,-,-,TRBV6-5,TRBJ2-2
TGCGCCAGCAGCCAAGGTCCTACCTACGAGCAGTACTTC,CASSQGPTYEQYF,-,-,TRBV4-3,TRBJ2-7
TGTGCTAGTGGTTTGAACGGGCCCGTGACATACAATGAGCAGTTCTTC,CASGLNGPVTYNEQFF,-,-,TRBV12-5,TRBJ2-1
TGCAGCGTTGTTCGTCGGCAAACTAATGAAAAACTGTTTTTT,CSVVRRQTNEKLFF,-,-,TRBV29-1,TRBJ1-4
TGTGCCAGCAGGCCTATCATGAACACTGAAGCTTTCTTT,CASRPIMNTEAFF,-,few,TRBV6-1,TRBJ1-1
TGCGCCAGCAGCTTGGAAGGACAGGGAAACACCATATATTTT,CASSLEGQGNTIYF,-,-,TRBV5-1,TRBJ1-3
TGTGCCAGCAGCTTGGGGGGGACTGGGATCGCAGATACGCAGTATTTT,CASSLGGTGIADTQYF,-,once,TRBV5-4,TRBJ2-3